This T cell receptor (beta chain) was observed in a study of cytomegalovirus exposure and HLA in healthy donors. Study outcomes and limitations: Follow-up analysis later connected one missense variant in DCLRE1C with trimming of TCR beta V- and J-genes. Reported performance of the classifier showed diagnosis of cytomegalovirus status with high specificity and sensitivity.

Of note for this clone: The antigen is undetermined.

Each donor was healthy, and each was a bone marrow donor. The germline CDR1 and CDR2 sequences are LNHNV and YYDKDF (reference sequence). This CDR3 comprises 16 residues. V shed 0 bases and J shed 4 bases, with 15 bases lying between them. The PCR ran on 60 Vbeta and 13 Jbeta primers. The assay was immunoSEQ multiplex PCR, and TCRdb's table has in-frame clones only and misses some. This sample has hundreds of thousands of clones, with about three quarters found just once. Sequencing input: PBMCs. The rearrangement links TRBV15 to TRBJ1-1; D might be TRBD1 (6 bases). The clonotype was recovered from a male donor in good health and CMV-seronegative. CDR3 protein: CATSRDPPGAGTEAFF. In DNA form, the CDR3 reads TGTGCCACCAGCAGAGACCCACCAGGGGCGGGCACTGAAGCTTTCTTT.